This T cell receptor beta chain stems from a study of human T cells and chemical hapten exposure (dated by TCRdb to about 2021). Context from the whole study: For sensitization, 2% DPC in acetone was applied to a roughly 2 cm by roughly 2 cm area of upper inner arm skin. Peripheral blood TCR repertoire changes were tracked in vivo in alopecia patients during primary and secondary sensitization to the hapten diphenylcyclopropenone (DPC). The patient cohort, mostly female, included alopecia areata with under or over 50% scalp involvement, alopecia totalis and alopecia universalis. Patient blood was sampled pre-sensitization (week 0) and at 2, 6 and about 24 weeks after DPC sensitization. Patch testing on the upper back used Finn chambers containing 0.01% DPC, with scoring done after 6 days according to International Contact Dermatitis Research Group standards. Libraries were pooled for sequencing, and per-sample TCR yields varied mainly because of small differences in library volumes within the pool. Roughly 30 alopecia patients gave blood for TCR sequencing at one to four time points (pre-sensitization, 2, 6 and 24 weeks). Weekly therapeutic DPC doses were additionally applied to the scalp of patients throughout the roughly 25-week study period. On the study overall, not on this receptor specifically: A positive correlation was found between the number of PT1 expanded TCRs and patch test score, with significance reached at thresholds 8, 16 and 32 but not 4. Expanded TCRs formed significantly more large CDR3 similarity clusters than pre-sensitization or healthy control sets, consistent with antigen-driven responses. All patients had alopecia, a presumed autoimmune disease, so their immune response might differ from that of healthy individuals. Repeated subsampling changed both the strength of the expansion versus patch-test correlation and the threshold at which that correlation became significant. DPC sensitization did not change the number of TCRs with a frequency above 1 in 1000, and there was no evidence of changes in global repertoire structure.

Library construction relied on RACE. The instrument was a NextSeq 500. During library preparation, unique molecular identifiers were attached to individual cDNA molecules so that TCRs could be counted in a quantitative, reproducible way. For every blood RNA sample, sequencing covered both the TCR alpha and TCR beta chains. The study's own analysis went as follows. Samples had a median of roughly 91,000 TCRs, with a range from roughly 23,224 to 750,000. V, J and CDR3 annotation of the TCR reads was performed with the Decombinator software suite. Every sample was subsampled to the same number of TCRs (28,000) for the PS versus PT1 abundance plots. TCRs were defined as expanded if absent before sensitization and observed at least eight times at the 2-week time point. TCRdb reworked the public reads: Q25 trimming with fastp, MiXCR clone assembly, productive beta chains retained. CDR3 protein duplicates are merged, each entry listing the most common genes and DNA. These V and J calls are TCRdb output, not the study's own analysis. Across this sample there are tens of thousands of distinct CDR3 sequences, with more than 30% seen only once. Over 7.5% of the sample is in the top ten clones.

The time point label, read with the paper, signifies: patch test 1, 2 weeks after DPC sensitization. The treatment or condition label for this specimen denotes: therapeutic diphenylcyclopropenone sensitization with weekly scalp DPC. Blood at each patch-test visit was drawn before the patch test was applied. Patients were considered eligible if aged 18 to 70, diagnosed with alopecia and deemed suitable for DPC therapy, and patients were excluded if pregnant. Unfractionated whole blood was collected in Tempus Blood RNA tubes, and total RNA was extracted from that blood. Worth noting for this clonotype: Its antigen is still unknown. Base-call qualities are not available, and no considerably larger clone is one nucleotide away.

V is pared back by 9 bases and J by 1 base, with 13 bases lying between the germline termini. The CDR3 measures 14 amino acids from cysteine to phenylalanine. The read is trimmed to its CDR3 DNA, 42 bases read in frame from base 1. This clonotype was obtained from a middle-aged man with alopecia areata. Some clones in this sample may be carry-over from other donors' samples. This sequence uses TRBV12-3 or TRBV12-4 and TRBJ2-1; the D gene identity is not certain. Source: whole blood, taken in connection with sensitization to the hapten diphenylcyclopropenone (DPC). The CDR3 sequence is CASSGEGSYNEQFF. The sequenced DNA is TGTGCCAGTTCGGGCGAAGGATCCTACAATGAGCAGTTCTTC.